Listed here are 2 T cell receptor beta chains from one sample, sequenced in a study of metastatic and nonmetastatic thyroid tumors. With MiXCR, TCRdb called clones anew from the PCR reads. The sample shows about 43,000 clones, approximately 3% of them seen only once. No patient had received any treatment before thyroid surgery. Sequencing used blood. These receptors all come from a female donor with papillary thyroid cancer or a benign thyroid nodule (not recorded which). Some clones in this sample may be carry-over from other donors' samples.

The chain carries TRBV5-1 and TRBJ2-7; TRBD2 matches at 13 bases. The CDR3 is made up of 18 amino acids. Unmatched junction bases numbered 12, after V lost 2 bases and J lost 4 bases. CDR1 and CDR2 from the germline V gene are SGHRS and YFSETQ. The CDR3 DNA reads as TGCGCCAGCAGCTTTACGGGGACAGGGACTAGCGGGGAATACGAGCAGTACTTC. Its translation is CASSFTGTGTSGEYEQYF.

Ten or more counts support this clone. CDR3 sequence: CASSEGRGGAGNQPQHF. As DNA, the CDR3 is TGTGCCAGCAGTGAAGGTCGAGGGGGCGCGGGCAATCAGCCCCAGCATTTT. The V and J genes are TRBV6-1 and TRBJ1-5; TRBD1 agrees at 7 bases. There are 17 residues in the CDR3. V lost 1 base, J lost 2 bases, and 8 bases stayed unmatched. The V gene's germline CDR1 is MNHNS and CDR2 SASEGT.